The clone carrying this T cell receptor beta chain was detected a few times. This specimen comes from a study of beta chain features in type 1 diabetes. TCRB transcripts that were expressed got sequenced, as all of the isolated RNA had been reverse transcribed. Sequenced by immunoSEQ multiplex PCR; TCRdb stores in-frame clones only, minus some. The sample carries just over 450,000 clones, approximately 28% recorded once. V lost 5 bases and J 8 bases, leaving 12 bases between the germline ends. This CDR3 is built from 11 residues. Germline-derived CDR1 and CDR2 are DFQATT and SNEGSKA (reference sequence).

The clonotype comes from a man younger than 35 in good health. The specimen sequenced was naive CD4+ T cells from blood. V usage is TRBV20-1 and J usage is TRBJ2-5; tentative D call: TRBD2 (5 bases). The CDR3 sequence: CSAGQRETQYF. Written as DNA, the CDR3 is TGCAGTGCTGGGCAGAGGGAAACCCAGTACTTC.